A selection of T cell receptor beta chains follows, all from one sample in a study of shared clonotypes between healthy human individuals. The repertoire was sequenced with immunoSEQ multiplex PCR; TCRdb's copy has only in-frame clones and lacks some. The table has approximately 1.4 million clones, 95% to 99% seen once. Sequencing was carried out using naive CD4+ T cells sorted from blood. Receptors originate from a man aged 30 to 45 in good health. The CDR3 runs from the conserved cysteine through the conserved F or W. A D gene is named only where the DNA matches it firmly. Size is stated for part of the rows, as once, few or many counts, or as a class when the clone is expanded.

DNA,CDR3,J,V,D,size
TGTGCCAGCAGTTTTTTAGGGTCCTACGAGCAGTACTTC,CASSFLGSYEQYF,TRBJ2-7,TRBV28,-,once
TGCGCCACTCGCCATAGCGGGAGTACAGATACGCAGTATTTT,CATRHSGSTDTQYF,TRBJ2-3,TRBV5-1,TRBD2,-
TGCAGCGTCGCTGGGGGTTCGGGAGAGAACACTGAAGCTTTCTTT,CSVAGGSGENTEAFF,TRBJ1-1,TRBV29-1,-,once
TGTGCCAGCAGCGCGGGGACGGGAAGCTCCTACGAGCAGTACTTC,CASSAGTGSSYEQYF,TRBJ2-7,TRBV9,-,-
TGCGCCAGCAGCCAAGATCAAAGGGGCGTTCCCGGGCCCTACAATCAGCCCCAGCATTTT,CASSQDQRGVPGPYNQPQHF,TRBJ1-5,TRBV4-1,-,-
TGCGCCAGCAGTGAGAATAGTCCCCGACCTAACACCGGGGAGCTGTTTTTT,CASSENSPRPNTGELFF,TRBJ2-2,TRBV10-1,-,once
TGTGCCAGTAGTACCGGTATTAACGAGTTCCTCTTC,CASSTGINEFLF,TRBJ2-7,TRBV19,-,-
TGTGCCAGCAGCCCATGGGACCTAAAATCTGGAGGCTACACCTTC,CASSPWDLKSGGYTF,TRBJ1-2,TRBV5-6,-,-
TGTGCCAGCAGCTTAGCACCCTCCCAGCCCGGCCCCAATCAGCCCCAGCATTTT,CASSLAPSQPGPNQPQHF,TRBJ1-5,TRBV7-6,-,-
TGTGCCAGCAGTTTTGCGGGAGTACAAACCGGGGAGCTGTTTTTT,CASSFAGVQTGELFF,TRBJ2-2,TRBV28,TRBD2,once
TGTGCCAGCAGCTTAGCGGAGCGGGAGTTCGAGCAGTACTTC,CASSLAEREFEQYF,TRBJ2-7,TRBV7-8,TRBD2,-
TGTGCCAGCAGTCAAACCCGACAGACCGGGGAGCTGTTTTTT,CASSQTRQTGELFF,TRBJ2-2,TRBV27,-,-
TGTGCCAGCAGTCAGGAAGTGTCCCAGCCCCAGCATTTT,CASSQEVSQPQHF,TRBJ1-5,TRBV2,-,-
TGCGCCAGCAGCCAAGTCAGGAGGAACACTGAAGCTTTCTTT,CASSQVRRNTEAFF,TRBJ1-1,TRBV4-3,-,once
TGTGCCACCACCGACAGGGGAAAGTTAGGCACTGAAGCTTTCTTT,CATTDRGKLGTEAFF,TRBJ1-1,TRBV15,TRBD1,-
TGTGCCAGCAGCTTACTTGGGCACAGCGAAAAACTGTTTTTT,CASSLLGHSEKLFF,TRBJ1-4,TRBV7-2,-,-
TGTGCCAGCAGCCCTAGACTAGCGGGACTAACCGGGGAGCTGTTTTTT,CASSPRLAGLTGELFF,TRBJ2-2,TRBV7-9,TRBD2,-
-,CASSFNVGQGAF,TRBJ1-2,TRBV28,-,-
TGTGCCAGCTTAGCGGGAATCGTCTACGAGCAGTACTTC,CASLAGIVYEQYF,TRBJ2-7,TRBV2,TRBD2,-
TGTGCCAGCAGTTTAAGGAGGGGTGCTCAGCCCCAGCATTTT,CASSLRRGAQPQHF,TRBJ1-5,TRBV28,-,-
TGCGCCAGCAGCCAAGATACAGCTAACTATGGCTACACCTTC,CASSQDTANYGYTF,TRBJ1-2,TRBV4-3,-,-
TGTGCCAGCAGTTTAGTCGCTGGAGCTTGGAATGAGCAGTTCTTC,CASSLVAGAWNEQFF,TRBJ2-1,TRBV27,-,-
TGTGCCAGCTCACCAGGGACTAGCGGGAGTGTAGCCTACGAGCAGTACTTC,CASSPGTSGSVAYEQYF,TRBJ2-7,TRBV18,TRBD2,-
TGTGCCAGCAGCGCCCGGACTGGGCGGGGCACAGATACGCAGTATTTT,CASSARTGRGTDTQYF,TRBJ2-3,TRBV9,-,-
TGTGCCAGCACCAGCGGGTTGGGGGCGCACTACGAGCAGTACTTC,CASTSGLGAHYEQYF,TRBJ2-7,TRBV21-1,-,-
TGTGCCAGCAAACCAATGGGAGCCAAAAACATTCAGTACTTC,CASKPMGAKNIQYF,TRBJ2-4,TRBV5-5,-,-
TGTGCCAGCAGCCCCTTCGGGCTAGCAGCCGAGGATGAGCAGTTCTTC,CASSPFGLAAEDEQFF,TRBJ2-1,TRBV11-3,-,-
TGTGCCAGCAGTTATCAGTCCGGTGCCAAAAACATTCAGTACTTC,CASSYQSGAKNIQYF,TRBJ2-4,TRBV7-9,-,-
TGTGCCAGCAGCGACTTGACAGGGAGAGAGACCCAGTACTTC,CASSDLTGRETQYF,TRBJ2-5,TRBV27,TRBD1,once
TGTGCCAGTAGTAATACTAGGGACTACGAGCAGTACTTC,CASSNTRDYEQYF,TRBJ2-7,TRBV19,-,-
TGTGCCAGCAGTCTTCTAGCGGGCGACACCGGGGAGCTGTTTTTT,CASSLLAGDTGELFF,TRBJ2-2,TRBV27,TRBD2,once
TGTGCCAGTAGTATAGCTCAACAGGGCTCCCAGTACTTC,CASSIAQQGSQYF,TRBJ2-4,TRBV19,-,-
TGTGCCAGCTCAGGGGGGGGCCCTGAAGCTTTCTTT,CASSGGGPEAFF,TRBJ1-1,TRBV18,-,-
TGTGCCAGCAGCTACAGACAGGGCAATGAGCAGTTCTTC,CASSYRQGNEQFF,TRBJ2-1,TRBV27,TRBD1,-
TGTGCCAGCAGCGTAGTGGCGGGAACAACAGATACGCAGTATTTT,CASSVVAGTTDTQYF,TRBJ2-3,TRBV9,-,-
TGTGCCAGCAGTCCACCAACGGGCCTCCCAGGTGGGCAGCCCCAGCATTTT,CASSPPTGLPGGQPQHF,TRBJ1-5,TRBV28,-,-
TGTGCCAGCAGCCCCGGCGGGAGGGCCTTCTACGAGCAGTACTTC,CASSPGGRAFYEQYF,TRBJ2-7,TRBV7-2,TRBD2,-
TGTGCCAGCAGTTTACTGGGTAACGGAGCTAATGAAAAACTGTTTTTT,CASSLLGNGANEKLFF,TRBJ1-4,TRBV28,-,-
TGTGCCAGCAGCTTGAACACCCTCAATCAGCCCCAGCATTTT,CASSLNTLNQPQHF,TRBJ1-5,TRBV7-8,-,-
TGCAGCGATCTGACAGGTTCGAATGAGCAGTTCTTC,CSDLTGSNEQFF,TRBJ2-1,TRBV29-1,-,-
TGTGCCAGCGGTGGGGCGAACCAAGAGACCCAGTACTTC,CASGGANQETQYF,TRBJ2-5,TRBV9,-,-
TGCAGCGCCCTCGTGGGAGGGTGGAATCAGCCCCAGCATTTT,CSALVGGWNQPQHF,TRBJ1-5,TRBV29-1,-,-
TGTGCCAGCAGCAGTAGACAGGGTAGGGGAGAGACCCAGTACTTC,CASSSRQGRGETQYF,TRBJ2-5,TRBV5-4,TRBD1,-
TGCGCCAGCAGTAATAGCGGGAGGGCAGATACGCAGTATTTT,CASSNSGRADTQYF,TRBJ2-3,TRBV5-1,TRBD2,-
TGTGCCAGCAGTTTAGCGGGCGCAGCCAAAAACATTCAGTACTTC,CASSLAGAAKNIQYF,TRBJ2-4,TRBV28,-,-
TGTGCCAGCAGTGCAGGGGGCTTGGGCTCCTACGAGCAGTACTTC,CASSAGGLGSYEQYF,TRBJ2-7,TRBV28,TRBD1,-
TGTGCCAGCAGCCAAAGCGGGACAGTCGCTAACTATGGCTACACCTTC,CASSQSGTVANYGYTF,TRBJ1-2,TRBV11-2,TRBD1,-
TGTGCCAGCAGGCGACTAGGGGGTTCCTACAATGAGCAGTTCTTC,CASRRLGGSYNEQFF,TRBJ2-1,TRBV11-2,-,-
TGCAGCGTTGAAGAAAGGGGGTGGAATGAGCAGTTCTTC,CSVEERGWNEQFF,TRBJ2-1,TRBV29-1,-,-
TGTGCCAGCAGAACCCCAACAGGGGATGAAGCTTTCTTT,CASRTPTGDEAFF,TRBJ1-1,TRBV6-5,TRBD1,-
TGTGCCAGCAGACCTCCACAGGGAAGGGAGCAGTTCTTC,CASRPPQGREQFF,TRBJ2-1,TRBV6-5,-,-
TGTGCCAGCAGCCCAGCGGGCCCCTACGAGCAGTACTTC,CASSPAGPYEQYF,TRBJ2-7,TRBV7-2,-,-
TGTGCCAGCAGTTTTTTAGCGGGAGAGGCAGATACGCAGTATTTT,CASSFLAGEADTQYF,TRBJ2-3,TRBV7-2,TRBD2,-
TGCGCCAGCAGCTTGGCCGTTGCGGGAGGGCAATCCTACGAGCAGTACTTC,CASSLAVAGGQSYEQYF,TRBJ2-7,TRBV5-1,TRBD2,-
TGCGCCAGCAGCTTGGTCCTAGCGGGAGGGTACAATGAGCAGTTCTTC,CASSLVLAGGYNEQFF,TRBJ2-1,TRBV5-1,TRBD2,-
TGTGCCACCAGCAGCTCCATCACGCTCACAGATACGCAGTATTTT,CATSSSITLTDTQYF,TRBJ2-3,TRBV15,-,-
TGTGCCAGCAGTGCCTTCGCCAACAGAGAAAGGTCAGATACGCAGTATTTT,CASSAFANRERSDTQYF,TRBJ2-3,TRBV6-1,-,-
TGCGCCAGCAGTGAATGGTCGACAGGTCAAGAGACCCAGTACTTC,CASSEWSTGQETQYF,TRBJ2-5,TRBV10-2,-,-